This T cell receptor beta chain was found in a study of PD-L1 blockade in urothelial cancer. V lost 5 bases and J lost 3; bases outside the gene matches: 10. Per the germline V gene, CDR1 is SEHNR and CDR2 is FQNEAQ (reference sequence). This CDR3 spans 15 amino acids. This clone was found a few times. Repertoires were generated with immunoSEQ multiplex PCR, while TCRdb's copy carries only in-frame clones and drops some. The table lists about 52,000 clones, 84% of them singletons. V is TRBV7-9 and J is TRBJ2-7; the match to TRBD2 covers 7 bases. This receptor was taken from a middle-aged man with urothelial cancer. The sequencing used PBMCs, collected around atezolizumab (anti-PD-L1) treatment. The CDR3 DNA sequence: TGTGCCAGCAGCCCACCTCAGAGCGGGATCTACGAGCAGTACTTC. Translation gives CASSPPQSGIYEQYF.